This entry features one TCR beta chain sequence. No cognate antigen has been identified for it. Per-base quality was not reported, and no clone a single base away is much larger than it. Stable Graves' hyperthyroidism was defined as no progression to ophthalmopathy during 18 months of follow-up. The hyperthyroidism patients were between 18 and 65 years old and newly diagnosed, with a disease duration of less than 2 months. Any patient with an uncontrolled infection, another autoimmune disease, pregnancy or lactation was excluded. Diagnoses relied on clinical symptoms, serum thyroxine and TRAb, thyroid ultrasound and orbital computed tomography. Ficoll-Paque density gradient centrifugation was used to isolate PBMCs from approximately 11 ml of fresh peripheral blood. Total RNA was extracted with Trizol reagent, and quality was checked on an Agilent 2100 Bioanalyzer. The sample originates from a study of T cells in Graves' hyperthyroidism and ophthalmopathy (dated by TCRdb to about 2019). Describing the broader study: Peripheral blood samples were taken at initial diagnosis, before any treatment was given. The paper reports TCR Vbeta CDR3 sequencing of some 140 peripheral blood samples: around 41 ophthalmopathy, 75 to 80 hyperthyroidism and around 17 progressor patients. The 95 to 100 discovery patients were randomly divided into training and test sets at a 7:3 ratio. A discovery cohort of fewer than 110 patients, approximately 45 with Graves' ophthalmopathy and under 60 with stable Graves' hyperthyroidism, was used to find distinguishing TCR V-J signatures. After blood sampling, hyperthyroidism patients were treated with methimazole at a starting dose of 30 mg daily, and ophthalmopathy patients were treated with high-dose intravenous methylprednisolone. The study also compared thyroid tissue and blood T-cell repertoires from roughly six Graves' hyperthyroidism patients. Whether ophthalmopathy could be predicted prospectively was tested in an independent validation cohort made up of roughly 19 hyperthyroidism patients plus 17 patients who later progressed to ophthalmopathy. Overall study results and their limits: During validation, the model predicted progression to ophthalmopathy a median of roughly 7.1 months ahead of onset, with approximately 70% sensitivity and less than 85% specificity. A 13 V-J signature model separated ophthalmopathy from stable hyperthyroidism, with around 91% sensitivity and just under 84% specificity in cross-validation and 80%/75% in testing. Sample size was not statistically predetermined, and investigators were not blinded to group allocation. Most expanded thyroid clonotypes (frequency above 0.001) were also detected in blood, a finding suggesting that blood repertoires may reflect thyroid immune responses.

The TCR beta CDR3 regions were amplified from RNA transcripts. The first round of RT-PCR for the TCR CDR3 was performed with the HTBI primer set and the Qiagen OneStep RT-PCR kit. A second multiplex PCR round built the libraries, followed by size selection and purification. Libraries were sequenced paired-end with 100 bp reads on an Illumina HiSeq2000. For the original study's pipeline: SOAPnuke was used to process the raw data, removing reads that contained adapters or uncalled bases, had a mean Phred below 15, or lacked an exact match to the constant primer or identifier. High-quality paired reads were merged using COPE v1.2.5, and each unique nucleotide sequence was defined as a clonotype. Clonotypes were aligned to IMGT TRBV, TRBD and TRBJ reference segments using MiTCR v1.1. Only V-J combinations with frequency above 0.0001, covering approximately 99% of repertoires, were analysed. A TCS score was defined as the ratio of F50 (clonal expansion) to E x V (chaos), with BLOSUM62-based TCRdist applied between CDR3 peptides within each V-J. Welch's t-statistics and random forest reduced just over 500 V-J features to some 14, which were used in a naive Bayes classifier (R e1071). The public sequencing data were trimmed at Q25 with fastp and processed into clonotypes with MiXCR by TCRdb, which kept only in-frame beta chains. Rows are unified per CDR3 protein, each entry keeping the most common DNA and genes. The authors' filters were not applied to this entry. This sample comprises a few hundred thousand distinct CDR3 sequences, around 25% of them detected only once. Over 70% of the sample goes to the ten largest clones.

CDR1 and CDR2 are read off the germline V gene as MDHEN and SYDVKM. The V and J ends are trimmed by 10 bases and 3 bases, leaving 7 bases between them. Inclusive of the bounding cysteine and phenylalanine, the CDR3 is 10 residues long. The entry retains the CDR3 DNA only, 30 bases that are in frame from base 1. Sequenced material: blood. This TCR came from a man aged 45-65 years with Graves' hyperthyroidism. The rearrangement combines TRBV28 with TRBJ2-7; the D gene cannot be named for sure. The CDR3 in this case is CATGDYEQYF. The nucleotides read TGTGCCACCGGAGACTACGAGCAGTACTTC. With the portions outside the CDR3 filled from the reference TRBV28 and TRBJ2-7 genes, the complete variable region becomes DVKVTQSSRYLVKRTGEKVFLECVQDMDHENMFWYRQDPGLGLRLIYFSYDVKMKEKGDIPEGYSVSREKKERFSLILESASTNQTSMYLCATGDYEQYFGPGTRLTVT.